This T cell receptor beta chain was captured by sequencing in a study of shared clonotypes between healthy human individuals. This clone was seen a single time. Its specificity is unknown. The CDR3 covers 13 residues. The ends were cut back, 5 bases at V and 3 bases at J, with 9 bases in the middle. Germline V gene sequence: CDR1 SGHDT, CDR2 YYEEEE. Investigators spread the genomic DNA of each subset evenly over several immunoSEQ plates. Measured with immunoSEQ multiplex PCR; TCRdb has only the in-frame clones, and not every one. Seen here are 2 million to 3 million clones, more than 90% observed once, and the top ten hold around 0.14%. The study, taken as a whole, reports: Naive subsets generally had larger estimated richness than memory subsets.

Sequencing used naive CD4+ T cells sorted from blood. Subset given: CD45RA+ positively selected. The V call is TRBV5-6, the J call TRBJ2-1; D may be TRBD2 (5 bases). The clonotype originates from a man aged 18 to 35 in good health. The CDR3 sequence is CASSWEFYNEQFF. The CDR3, as DNA: TGTGCCAGCAGTTGGGAGTTCTACAATGAGCAGTTCTTC.